This is a list of T cell receptor beta chains from one sample in a study of blood T cells in healthy people across ages. TCRdb itself ran the 5' RACE reads through MiXCR, one entry per CDR3 protein. The data contain roughly 800,000 distinct CDR3 sequences, 58% of them singletons. Sequencing was done on a sample of blood. The receptors were gathered from a man aged 25 to 45 in good health. Each CDR3 is given with its conserved first and last residue. The D gene is left open where the match is weak. Not every row has a clone size; where given, it reads once, few, many or a size class.

V	J	D	size	CDR3	DNA
TRBV10-3	TRBJ2-1	TRBD2	-	CAITGLAGGYNEQFF	TGTGCCATCACGGGACTAGCGGGAGGTTACAATGAGCAGTTCTTC
TRBV7-3	TRBJ1-5	TRBD1	-	CASSFPRGNQPQHF	TGTGCCAGCAGCTTTCCCAGGGGGAATCAGCCCCAGCATTTT
TRBV6-5	TRBJ2-1	-	-	CATNGRRGDNEQFF	TGTGCCACCAATGGCCGTAGGGGAGACAATGAGCAGTTCTTC
TRBV3-1	TRBJ1-1	TRBD1	-	CASSRGTGHNTEAFF	TGTGCCAGCAGCCGCGGGACAGGGCATAACACTGAAGCTTTCTTT
TRBV7-2	TRBJ2-7	-	-	CAGSLRLYEQYF	TGTGCCGGCAGTCTGAGGCTCTACGAGCAGTACTTC
TRBV9	TRBJ2-7	-	-	CASSEEAGLSYEQYF	TGTGCCAGCAGCGAGGAAGCGGGTCTCTCCTACGAGCAGTACTTC
TRBV4-1	TRBJ2-6	-	-	CASSQDQPSSGANVLTF	TGCGCCAGCAGCCAAGATCAACCCAGCTCTGGGGCCAACGTCCTGACTTTC
TRBV24-1	TRBJ2-7	TRBD2	-	CATSDWSPTSRAEEQYF	TGTGCCACCAGTGATTGGAGCCCGACTAGCCGAGCTGAGGAGCAGTACTTC
TRBV14	TRBJ2-3	-	-	CASSHDLLVHTQYF	TGTGCCAGCAGCCACGACCTACTAGTCCATACGCAGTATTTT
TRBV20-1	TRBJ2-7	-	-	CSVLTPDTSYEQYF	TGCAGTGTCCTTACCCCAGACACTTCCTACGAGCAGTACTTC
TRBV7-9	TRBJ1-2	TRBD1	few	CASSHAEGASYTF	TGTGCCAGCAGCCATGCCGAGGGGGCAAGCTACACCTTC
TRBV11-2	TRBJ2-6	-	-	CASSFGVSGANVLTF	TGTGCCAGCAGCTTTGGGGTATCTGGGGCCAACGTCCTGACTTTC
TRBV28	TRBJ2-7	-	-	CASSYRVYEQYF	TGTGCCAGCAGTTACAGGGTTTACGAGCAGTACTTC
TRBV28	TRBJ2-7	-	once	CASSLLVGWEQYF	TGTGCCAGCAGTTTATTGGTGGGATGGGAGCAGTACTTC
TRBV7-3	TRBJ1-2	-	few	CASFLQGITNYGYTF	TGTGCCAGTTTCTTACAGGGAATCACTAACTATGGCTACACCTTC
TRBV5-1	TRBJ2-7	TRBD1	few	CASSIQGADSEQYF	TGCGCCAGCAGCATCCAGGGGGCGGATAGCGAGCAGTACTTC
TRBV20-1	TRBJ2-7	TRBD2	many	CSAHDPGLAGGRAYEQYF	TGCAGTGCCCACGATCCGGGACTAGCGGGAGGTAGGGCCTACGAGCAGTACTTC
TRBV6-4	TRBJ2-7	-	-	CASSDSGVGRVYYEQYF	TGTGCCAGCAGTGACTCGGGGGTCGGGAGAGTGTACTACGAGCAGTACTTC
TRBV3-1	TRBJ2-5	-	-	CASDSRAETQYF	TGTGCCAGCGACTCCCGAGCGGAGACCCAGTACTTC
TRBV2	TRBJ2-1	-	-	CASTVAKQNNEQFF	TGTGCCAGCACAGTAGCGAAACAAAACAATGAGCAGTTCTTC
TRBV6-5	TRBJ2-4	-	many	CASSYSWMTKNIQYF	TGTGCCAGCAGTTACTCGTGGATGACCAAAAACATTCAGTACTTC
TRBV4-2	TRBJ1-2	-	-	CASSLPGVLDVYTF	TGTGCCAGCAGCCTCCCCGGAGTACTGGACGTCTACACCTTC
TRBV5-1	TRBJ2-7	TRBD1	-	CASSWMTGITYEQYF	TGCGCCAGCAGCTGGATGACAGGGATTACCTACGAGCAGTACTTC
TRBV14	TRBJ1-2	-	-	CASSQWVGEDYGYTF	TGTGCCAGCAGCCAATGGGTCGGAGAGGATTATGGCTACACCTTC
TRBV20-1	TRBJ2-7	-	-	CSARDIGETYEQYF	TGCAGTGCTAGAGATATCGGGGAAACCTACGAGCAGTACTTC
TRBV5-6	TRBJ2-1	-	-	CASSLGDRAYNEQFF	TGTGCCAGCAGTTTAGGGGATAGGGCCTACAATGAGCAGTTCTTC
TRBV27	TRBJ2-3	-	-	CASSLSDYRTTTDTQYF	TGTGCCAGCAGTTTATCGGACTATCGAACGACCACAGATACGCAGTATTTT
TRBV25-1	TRBJ2-4	TRBD1	few	CASSGDRGDIQYF	TGTGCCAGCAGTGGGGACAGGGGAGACATTCAGTACTTC
TRBV4-3	TRBJ1-1	TRBD1	once	CASSQDPSGTELYTEAFF	TGCGCCAGCAGCCAAGATCCATCCGGGACAGAGCTTTACACTGAAGCTTTCTTT
TRBV7-2	TRBJ2-1	-	few	CASSFTGQVYNEQFF	TGTGCCAGCAGCTTTACAGGGCAAGTCTACAATGAGCAGTTCTTC
TRBV11-2	TRBJ2-1	TRBD2	-	CASSPIAGGINEQFF	TGTGCCAGCAGCCCGATAGCGGGGGGGATCAATGAGCAGTTCTTC
TRBV29-1	TRBJ2-4	TRBD1	-	CSVLGFGQGRAQNIQYF	TGCAGCGTTTTAGGTTTTGGACAGGGAAGAGCCCAAAACATTCAGTACTTC
TRBV20-1	TRBJ1-2	-	many	CSAKDNYYGYTF	TGCAGTGCGAAGGACAACTACTATGGCTACACCTTC
TRBV20-1	TRBJ2-3	TRBD2	-	CSGGGVGTDTQYF	TGCAGTGGGGGGGGTGTTGGCACAGATACGCAGTATTTT
TRBV29-1	TRBJ2-4	-	-	CSVRVSYNEQYF	TGCAGCGTCAGGGTTTCCTACAATGAGCAGTACTTC
TRBV28	TRBJ1-2	-	-	CASSPGRWDNYGYTF	TGTGCCAGCAGCCCGGGCCGGTGGGATAACTATGGCTACACCTTC
TRBV5-1	TRBJ2-1	-	-	CASSLVVPVRDNEQFF	TGCGCCAGCAGCTTGGTGGTCCCGGTTCGAGACAATGAGCAGTTCTTC